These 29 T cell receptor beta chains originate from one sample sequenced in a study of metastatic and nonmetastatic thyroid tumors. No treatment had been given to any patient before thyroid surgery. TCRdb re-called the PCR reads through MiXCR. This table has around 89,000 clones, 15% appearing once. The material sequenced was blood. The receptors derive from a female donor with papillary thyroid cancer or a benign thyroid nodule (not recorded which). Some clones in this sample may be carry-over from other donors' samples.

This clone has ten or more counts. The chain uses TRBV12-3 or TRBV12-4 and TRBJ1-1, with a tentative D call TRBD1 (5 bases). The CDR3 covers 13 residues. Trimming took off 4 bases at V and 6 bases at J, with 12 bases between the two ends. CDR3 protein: CASSSKGFSEAFF. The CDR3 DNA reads TGTGCCAGCAGTTCTAAGGGGTTCTCTGAAGCTTTCTTT.

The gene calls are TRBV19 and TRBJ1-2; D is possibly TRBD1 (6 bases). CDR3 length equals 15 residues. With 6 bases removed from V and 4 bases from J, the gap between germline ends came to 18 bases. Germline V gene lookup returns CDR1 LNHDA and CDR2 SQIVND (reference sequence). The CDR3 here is CASSPWRGTPYGYTF. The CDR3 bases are TGTGCCAGTAGCCCGTGGCGTGGGACACCCTATGGCTACACCTTC. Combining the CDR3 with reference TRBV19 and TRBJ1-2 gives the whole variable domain DGGITQSPKYLFRKEGQNVTLSCEQNLNHDAMYWYRQDPGQGLRLIYYSQIVNDFQKGDIAEGYSVSREKKESFPLTVTSAQKNPTAFYLCASSPWRGTPYGYTFGSGTRLTVV.

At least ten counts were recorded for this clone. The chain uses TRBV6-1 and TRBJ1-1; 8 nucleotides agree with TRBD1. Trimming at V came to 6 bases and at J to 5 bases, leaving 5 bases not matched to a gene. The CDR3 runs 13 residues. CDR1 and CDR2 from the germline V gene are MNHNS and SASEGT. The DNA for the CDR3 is TGTGCCAGCAGGACCGGACAGGGAACTGAAGCTTTCTTT. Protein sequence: CASRTGQGTEAFF.

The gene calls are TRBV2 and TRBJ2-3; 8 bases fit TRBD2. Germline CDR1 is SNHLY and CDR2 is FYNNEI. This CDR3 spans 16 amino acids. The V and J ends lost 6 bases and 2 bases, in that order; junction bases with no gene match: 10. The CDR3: CASRQIGGAVTDTQYF. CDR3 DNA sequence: TGTGCCAGCAGACAAATCGGGGGGGCCGTCACAGATACGCAGTATTTT.

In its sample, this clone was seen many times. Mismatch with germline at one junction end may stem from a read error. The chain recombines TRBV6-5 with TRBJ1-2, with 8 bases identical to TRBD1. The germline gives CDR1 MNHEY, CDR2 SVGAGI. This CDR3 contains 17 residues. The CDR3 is CASSSSTGQVMWGGYTF. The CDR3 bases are TGTGCCAGTAGTTCATCGACGGGACAGGTCATGTGGGGTGGCTACACCTTC.

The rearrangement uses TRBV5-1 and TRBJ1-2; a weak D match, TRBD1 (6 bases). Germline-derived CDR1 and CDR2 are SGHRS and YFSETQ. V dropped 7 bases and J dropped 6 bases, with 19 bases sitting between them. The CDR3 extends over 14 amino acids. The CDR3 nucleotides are TGCGCCAGCGGCGCCTCACTTCAGGGGAATGGCTACACCTTC. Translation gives CASGASLQGNGYTF.

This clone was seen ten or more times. The CDR3 sequence is CASSSAHVLAFF. DNA for the CDR3: TGTGCCAGCAGTTCAGCCCACGTCCTCGCTTTCTTT. The V and J genes are TRBV28 and TRBJ1-1; D ambiguous. The CDR3 has 12 residues. The V and J ends lost 4 bases and 11 bases respectively, with 14 bases between them. Per the germline V gene, CDR1 is MDHEN and CDR2 is SYDVKM.

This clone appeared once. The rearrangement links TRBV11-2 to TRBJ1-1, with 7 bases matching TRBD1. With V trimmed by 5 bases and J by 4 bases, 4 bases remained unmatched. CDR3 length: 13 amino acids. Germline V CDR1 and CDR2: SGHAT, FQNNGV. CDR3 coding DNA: TGTGCCAGCAGCACCGACAGGGCCACTGAAGCTTTCTTT. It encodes CASSTDRATEAFF.

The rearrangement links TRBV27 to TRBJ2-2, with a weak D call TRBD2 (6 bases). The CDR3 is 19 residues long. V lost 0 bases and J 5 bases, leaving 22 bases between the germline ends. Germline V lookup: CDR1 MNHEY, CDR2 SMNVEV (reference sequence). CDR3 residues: CASSLSVGLGSGGTGELFF. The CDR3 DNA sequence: TGTGCCAGCAGTTTATCGGTCGGGTTGGGTAGCGGTGGGACCGGGGAGCTGTTTTTT.

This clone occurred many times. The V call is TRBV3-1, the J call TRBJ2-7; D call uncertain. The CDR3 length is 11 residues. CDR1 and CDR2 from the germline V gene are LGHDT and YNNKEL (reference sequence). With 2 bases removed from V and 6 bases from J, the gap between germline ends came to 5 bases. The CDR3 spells CASSQSLEQYF. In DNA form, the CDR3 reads TGTGCCAGCAGCCAATCGCTCGAGCAGTACTTC.

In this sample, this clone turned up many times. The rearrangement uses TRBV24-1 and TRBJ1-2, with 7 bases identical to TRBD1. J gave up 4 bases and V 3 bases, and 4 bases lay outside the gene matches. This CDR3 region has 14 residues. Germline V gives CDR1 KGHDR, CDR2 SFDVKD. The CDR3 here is CATSDGGQPYGYTF. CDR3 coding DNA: TGTGCCACCAGTGATGGGGGACAGCCCTATGGCTACACCTTC.

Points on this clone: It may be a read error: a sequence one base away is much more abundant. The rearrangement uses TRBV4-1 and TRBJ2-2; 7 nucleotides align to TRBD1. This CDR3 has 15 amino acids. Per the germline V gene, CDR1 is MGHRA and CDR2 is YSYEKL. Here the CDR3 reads CASSGERGQAGEPFF. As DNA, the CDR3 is TGCGCCAGCAGCGGGGAGAGGGGGCAGGCCGGGGAGCCGTTTTTT.

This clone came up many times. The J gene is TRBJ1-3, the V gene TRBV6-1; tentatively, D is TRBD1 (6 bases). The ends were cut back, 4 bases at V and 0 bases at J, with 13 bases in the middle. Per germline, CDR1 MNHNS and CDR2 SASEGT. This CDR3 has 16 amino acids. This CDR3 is CASSVGGPASGNTIYF. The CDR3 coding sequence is TGTGCCAGCAGTGTTGGGGGCCCTGCCTCTGGAAACACCATATATTTT.

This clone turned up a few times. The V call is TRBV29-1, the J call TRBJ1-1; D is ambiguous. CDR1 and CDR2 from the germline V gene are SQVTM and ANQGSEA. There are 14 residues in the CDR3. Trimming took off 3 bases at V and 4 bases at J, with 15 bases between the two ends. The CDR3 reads CSVDSLPPSTEAFF. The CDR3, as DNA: TGCAGCGTTGACAGTCTCCCCCCCTCCACTGAAGCTTTCTTT.

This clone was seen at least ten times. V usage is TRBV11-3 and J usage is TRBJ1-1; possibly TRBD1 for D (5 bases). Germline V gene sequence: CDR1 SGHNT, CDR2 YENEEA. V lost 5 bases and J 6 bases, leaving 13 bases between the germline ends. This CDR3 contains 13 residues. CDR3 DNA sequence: TGTGCCAGCAGCCCAGGATGGGGGGCTGAAGCTTTCTTT. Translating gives CASSPGWGAEAFF.

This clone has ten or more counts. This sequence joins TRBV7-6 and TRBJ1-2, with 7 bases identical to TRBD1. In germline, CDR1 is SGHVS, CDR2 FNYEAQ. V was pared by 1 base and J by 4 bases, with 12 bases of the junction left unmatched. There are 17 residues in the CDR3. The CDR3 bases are TGTGCCAGCAGCTTAGGGGCTCAGACAGGGTTGTCCTATGGCTACACCTTC. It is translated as CASSLGAQTGLSYGYTF. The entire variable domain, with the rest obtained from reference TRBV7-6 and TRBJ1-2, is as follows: GAGVSQSPRYKVTKRGQDVALRCDPISGHVSLYWYRQALGQGPEFLTYFNYEAQQDKSGLPNDRFSAERPEGSISTLTIQRTEQRDSAMYRCASSLGAQTGLSYGYTFGSGTRLTVV.

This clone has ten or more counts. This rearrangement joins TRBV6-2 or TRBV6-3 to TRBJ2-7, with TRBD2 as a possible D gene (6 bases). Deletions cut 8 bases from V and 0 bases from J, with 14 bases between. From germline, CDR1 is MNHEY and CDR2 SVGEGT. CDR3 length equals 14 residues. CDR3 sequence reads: CASCRAGSSYEQYF. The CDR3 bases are TGTGCCAGCTGCCGCGCGGGAAGCTCCTACGAGCAGTACTTC.

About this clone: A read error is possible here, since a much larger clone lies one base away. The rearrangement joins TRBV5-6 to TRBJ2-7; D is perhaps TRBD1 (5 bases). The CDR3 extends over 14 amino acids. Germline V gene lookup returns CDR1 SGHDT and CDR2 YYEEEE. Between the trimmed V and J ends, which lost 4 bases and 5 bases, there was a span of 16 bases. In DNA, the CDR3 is TGTGCCAGCAGCCCTTTCGGCAGGGTGCACGAGCAGTACGTC. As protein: CASSPFGRVHEQYV.

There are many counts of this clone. CDR3 bases: TGTGCCAGCTCCCCCAGGCCTGGCAATGAGCAGTTCTTC. It is translated as CASSPRPGNEQFF. The gene calls are TRBV2 and TRBJ2-1; D unclear. Trimming shortened V by 8 bases and J by 6 bases, and 14 bases separated the two germline ends. This CDR3 is 13 amino acids long. Germline CDR1 reads SNHLY; CDR2 reads FYNNEI.

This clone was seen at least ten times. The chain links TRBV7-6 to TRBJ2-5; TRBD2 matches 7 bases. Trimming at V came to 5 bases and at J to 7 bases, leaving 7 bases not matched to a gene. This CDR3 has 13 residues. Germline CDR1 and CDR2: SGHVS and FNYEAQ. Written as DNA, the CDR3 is TGTGCCAGCAGCACTAGGACTAGTGGGACCCAGTACTTC. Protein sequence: CASSTRTSGTQYF.

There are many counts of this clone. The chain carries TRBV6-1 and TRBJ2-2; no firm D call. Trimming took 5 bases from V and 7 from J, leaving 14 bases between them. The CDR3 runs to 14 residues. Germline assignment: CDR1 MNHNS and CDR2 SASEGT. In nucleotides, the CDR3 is TGTGCCAGCAGTTTACCAGGAACGGACGGGGAGCTGTTTTTT. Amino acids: CASSLPGTDGELFF.

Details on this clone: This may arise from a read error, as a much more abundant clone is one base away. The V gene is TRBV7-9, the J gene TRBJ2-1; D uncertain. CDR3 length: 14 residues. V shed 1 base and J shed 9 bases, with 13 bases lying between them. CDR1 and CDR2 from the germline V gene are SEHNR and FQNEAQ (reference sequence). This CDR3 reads CASSLGDLKGEQFF. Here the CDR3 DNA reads TGTGCCAGCAGCTTAGGGGATTTAAAGGGTGAGCAGTTCTTC. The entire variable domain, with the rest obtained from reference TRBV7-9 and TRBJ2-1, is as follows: DTGVSQNPRHKITKRGQNVTFRCDPISEHNRLYWYRQTLGQGPEFLTYFQNEAQLEKSRLLSDRFSAERPKGSFSTLEIQRTEQGDSAMYLCASSLGDLKGEQFFGPGTRLTVL.

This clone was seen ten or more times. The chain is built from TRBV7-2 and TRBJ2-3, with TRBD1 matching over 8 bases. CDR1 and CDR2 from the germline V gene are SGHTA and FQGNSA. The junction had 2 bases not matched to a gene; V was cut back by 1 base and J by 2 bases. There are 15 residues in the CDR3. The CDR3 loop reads CASSLGTGHTDTQYF. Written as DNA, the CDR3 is TGTGCCAGCAGCTTAGGGACAGGGCACACAGATACGCAGTATTTT. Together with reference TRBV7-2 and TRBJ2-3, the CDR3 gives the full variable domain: GAGVSQSPSNKVTEKGKDVELRCDPISGHTALYWYRQSLGQGLEFLIYFQGNSAPDKSGLPSDRFSAERTGGSVSTLTIQRTQQEDSAVYLCASSLGTGHTDTQYFGPGTRLTVL.

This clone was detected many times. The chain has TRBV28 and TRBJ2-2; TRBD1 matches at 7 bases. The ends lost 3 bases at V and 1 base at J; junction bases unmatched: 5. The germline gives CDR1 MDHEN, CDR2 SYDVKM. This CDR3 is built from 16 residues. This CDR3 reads CASSFPDRLNTGELFF. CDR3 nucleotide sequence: TGTGCCAGCAGTTTCCCGGACAGGCTGAACACCGGGGAGCTGTTTTTT.

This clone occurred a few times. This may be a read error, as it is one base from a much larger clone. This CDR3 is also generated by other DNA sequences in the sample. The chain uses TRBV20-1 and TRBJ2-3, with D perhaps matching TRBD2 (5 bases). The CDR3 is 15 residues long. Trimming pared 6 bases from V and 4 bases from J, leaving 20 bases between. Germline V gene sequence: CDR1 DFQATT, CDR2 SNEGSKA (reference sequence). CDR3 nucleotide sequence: TGCAGTGCGGTCGGACGGGATACTTCCCCAGATACGCAGTATTTT. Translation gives CSAVGRDTSPDTQYF.

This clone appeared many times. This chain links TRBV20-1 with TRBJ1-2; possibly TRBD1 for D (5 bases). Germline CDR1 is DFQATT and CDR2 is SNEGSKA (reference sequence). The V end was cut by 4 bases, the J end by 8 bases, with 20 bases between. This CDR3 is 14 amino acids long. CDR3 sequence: CSAKVRDQGLGYTF. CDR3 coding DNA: TGCAGTGCTAAGGTAAGGGACCAGGGATTAGGCTACACCTTC.

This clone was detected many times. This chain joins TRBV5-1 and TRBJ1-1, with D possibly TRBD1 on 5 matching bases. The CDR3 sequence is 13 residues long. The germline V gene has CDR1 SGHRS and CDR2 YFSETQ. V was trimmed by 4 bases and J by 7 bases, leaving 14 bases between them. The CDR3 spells CASSPPGTHEAFF. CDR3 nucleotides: TGCGCCAGCAGCCCACCGGGGACGCATGAAGCTTTCTTT.

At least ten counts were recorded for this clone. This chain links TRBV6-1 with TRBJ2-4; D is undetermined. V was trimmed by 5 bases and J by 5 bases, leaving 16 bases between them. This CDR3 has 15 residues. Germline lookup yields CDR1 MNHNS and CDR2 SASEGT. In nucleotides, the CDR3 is TGTGCCAGCAGTCCGGCTTCGGCGTGGGAAAACATTCAGTACTTC. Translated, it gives CASSPASAWENIQYF.

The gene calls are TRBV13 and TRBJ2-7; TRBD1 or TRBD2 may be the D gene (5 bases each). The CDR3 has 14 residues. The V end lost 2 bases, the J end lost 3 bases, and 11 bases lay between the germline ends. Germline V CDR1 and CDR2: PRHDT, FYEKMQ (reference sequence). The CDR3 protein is CASSLISGRYEQYF. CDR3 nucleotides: TGTGCCAGCAGCTTAATTTCGGGACGCTACGAGCAGTACTTC.